This record covers a single TCR beta chain. The antigen is unknown. The data originate from a study of cytomegalovirus exposure and HLA in healthy donors. The CDR3 is 11 amino acids. Trimming left V 3 bases short and J 8 bases short, with 10 bases between. Germline V gene sequence: CDR1 DFQATT, CDR2 SNEGSKA (reference sequence). With 60 Vbeta and 13 Jbeta primers, the PCR was carried out. Clones were read by immunoSEQ multiplex PCR, and TCRdb kept only the in-frame ones, dropping some. The listing contains under 200,000 clones. Healthy people donating bone marrow made up the donors. Study-level points and caveats: HLA restriction was apparent for most CMV-associated TCR beta chains in a later analysis. Clonal expansion, a later analysis showed, was greater in HLA-associated TCR beta chains than in equally common others. Confirmation in vitro established that a few CMV-associated chains were specific for CMV antigens.

The rearrangement uses TRBV20-1 and TRBJ1-2; D is ambiguous. The specimen was PBMCs. This TCR came from a man aged 25-40 years in good health and CMV-seronegative. The CDR3 DNA is TGCAGTGCTAGTACCGGGTACGGCTACACCTTC. Protein: CSASTGYGYTF.